Listed below are T cell receptor beta chains from one sample, sequenced in a study of technical replicates of blood from several donors. Sequenced by immunoSEQ multiplex PCR; TCRdb stores in-frame clones only, minus some. The data contain more than 15,000 clones, roughly 86% of them singletons. Sequenced material: PBMCs. The receptors shown here come from a human donor in good health. CDR3s include the opening cysteine and the closing phenylalanine or tryptophan. D genes are given only for firm matches. Expanded clones are given a class, and other clones once, few, many or no size at all.

D gene: -; J gene: TRBJ1-4; clone size: -; V gene: TRBV5-8; CDR3 DNA: TGTGCCAGCAGCCCTAAAGGAGGCTTAGAAAAACTGTTTTTT; CDR3 protein: CASSPKGGLEKLFF
D gene: TRBD1; J gene: TRBJ2-7; clone size: -; V gene: TRBV18; CDR3 DNA: TGTGCCAGCTCACAACTGACAGGGGCCGCAATTATCTACGAGCAGTACTTC; CDR3 protein: CASSQLTGAAIIYEQYF
D gene: TRBD2; J gene: TRBJ2-5; clone size: -; V gene: TRBV6-6; CDR3 DNA: TGTGCCAGCAGTCCAGGGACTAGCGGACCACAAGAGACCCAGTACTTC; CDR3 protein: CASSPGTSGPQETQYF
D gene: TRBD1; J gene: TRBJ1-5; clone size: -; V gene: TRBV6-1; CDR3 DNA: TGTGCCAGCAGCTACCAGGGGGTGGGTCAGCCCCAGCATTTT; CDR3 protein: CASSYQGVGQPQHF
D gene: -; J gene: TRBJ2-4; clone size: -; V gene: TRBV19; CDR3 DNA: TGTGCCAGTAGTATGGATCTGGACTGGAAAAACATTCAGTACTTC; CDR3 protein: CASSMDLDWKNIQYF
D gene: TRBD1; J gene: TRBJ2-3; clone size: -; V gene: TRBV28; CDR3 DNA: TGTGCCAGCAAAAAAGGGGTAGGGGGCTTTGCGGGTAGCACAGATACGCAGTATTTT; CDR3 protein: CASKKGVGGFAGSTDTQYF
D gene: -; J gene: TRBJ1-5; clone size: -; V gene: TRBV2; CDR3 DNA: TGTGCCAGCAGCGACGACAGTAGCAATCAGCCCCAGCATTTT; CDR3 protein: CASSDDSSNQPQHF
D gene: -; J gene: TRBJ2-2; clone size: -; V gene: TRBV7-8; CDR3 DNA: TGTGCCAGCAGCTTAGTTGGATTGGGACTCAACACCGGGGAGCTGTTTTTT; CDR3 protein: CASSLVGLGLNTGELFF
D gene: TRBD1; J gene: TRBJ2-7; clone size: -; V gene: TRBV4-2; CDR3 DNA: TGTGCCAGCAGCCCACGACAGGGTCTCTACGAGCAGTACTTC; CDR3 protein: CASSPRQGLYEQYF
D gene: TRBD2; J gene: TRBJ2-3; clone size: -; V gene: TRBV28; CDR3 DNA: TGTGCCAGCAGTCCCGTGGCGGGAGGTCTTGATACGCAGTATTTT; CDR3 protein: CASSPVAGGLDTQYF
D gene: TRBD2; J gene: TRBJ2-1; clone size: -; V gene: TRBV19; CDR3 DNA: TGTGCCAGTAGTATATGGGCCGCGGGGCGGGAGCTTCAACGTGAGCAGTTCTTC; CDR3 protein: CASSIWAAGRELQREQFF
D gene: -; J gene: TRBJ1-2; clone size: few; V gene: TRBV9; CDR3 DNA: TGTGCCAGCAGCGTAGACGGGAACTATGGCTACACCTTC; CDR3 protein: CASSVDGNYGYTF
D gene: TRBD1; J gene: TRBJ2-7; clone size: -; V gene: TRBV5-8; CDR3 DNA: TGTGCCAGCAGCTTGGGTGCGACAGGGAGCGAGCAGTACTTC; CDR3 protein: CASSLGATGSEQYF
D gene: -; J gene: TRBJ2-3; clone size: -; V gene: TRBV10-1; CDR3 DNA: TGCGCCAGCAGCCCCGGGACTTTGGATACGCAGTATTTT; CDR3 protein: CASSPGTLDTQYF
D gene: -; J gene: TRBJ1-5; clone size: -; V gene: TRBV5-6; CDR3 DNA: TGTGCCAGCAGCTTGTTCGGAAACAGGGAAAGGGATCAGCCCCAGCATTTT; CDR3 protein: CASSLFGNRERDQPQHF
D gene: -; J gene: TRBJ2-1; clone size: -; V gene: TRBV7-6; CDR3 DNA: TGTGCCAGCAGCTTACAGGGCGATGAGCAGTTCTTC; CDR3 protein: CASSLQGDEQFF
D gene: TRBD2; J gene: TRBJ2-1; clone size: -; V gene: TRBV5-4; CDR3 DNA: TGTGCCAGCAGCGCAGCGGGAGGCTCCTACAATGAGCAGTTCTTC; CDR3 protein: CASSAAGGSYNEQFF
D gene: -; J gene: TRBJ1-1; clone size: -; V gene: TRBV5-1; CDR3 DNA: TGCGCCAGCAGCACCGACACGGAGGCCAGGAACACTGAAGCTTTCTTT; CDR3 protein: CASSTDTEARNTEAFF
D gene: -; J gene: TRBJ1-1; clone size: -; V gene: TRBV7-9; CDR3 DNA: TGTGCCACCGCACACAAAGGAGGCACTGAAGCTTTCTTT; CDR3 protein: CATAHKGGTEAFF
D gene: -; J gene: TRBJ2-2; clone size: -; V gene: TRBV19; CDR3 DNA: TGTGCCAGTTGCCAGGGCTGGAACACCGGGGAGCTGTTTTTT; CDR3 protein: CASCQGWNTGELFF
D gene: TRBD2; J gene: TRBJ2-1; clone size: -; V gene: TRBV4-2; CDR3 DNA: TGTGCCAGCAGCCAGGGACTAGCGGGAGCGGTTGAGCAGTTCTTC; CDR3 protein: CASSQGLAGAVEQFF
D gene: -; J gene: TRBJ2-1; clone size: -; V gene: TRBV7-3; CDR3 DNA: TGTGCCAGCAGCGATCGGTCTAGCGGAGGGGGCTACAATGAGCAGTTCTTC; CDR3 protein: CASSDRSSGGGYNEQFF
D gene: TRBD1; J gene: TRBJ2-1; clone size: -; V gene: TRBV6-1; CDR3 DNA: TGTGCCAGCAGATCCGGGACAGGGGTTGTCGATGAGCAGTTCTTC; CDR3 protein: CASRSGTGVVDEQFF
D gene: -; J gene: TRBJ1-5; clone size: -; V gene: TRBV19; CDR3 DNA: TGTGCCAGTAGTATAGAGGGGGGAAGCAATCAGCCCCAGCATTTT; CDR3 protein: CASSIEGGSNQPQHF
D gene: -; J gene: TRBJ2-1; clone size: -; V gene: TRBV28; CDR3 DNA: TGTGCCAGCAATCTACTAGGAGCATCCTACAATGAGCAGTTCTTC; CDR3 protein: CASNLLGASYNEQFF
D gene: -; J gene: TRBJ1-1; clone size: -; V gene: TRBV19; CDR3 DNA: TGTGCCAGTAGTTGGGGGGAAGGTACTGAAGCTTTCTTT; CDR3 protein: CASSWGEGTEAFF
D gene: TRBD1; J gene: TRBJ2-1; clone size: -; V gene: TRBV12-5; CDR3 DNA: TGTGCTAGTGGCCTGGGACAGGGAGTGGTTGAGCAGTTCTTC; CDR3 protein: CASGLGQGVVEQFF
D gene: -; J gene: TRBJ1-6; clone size: once; V gene: TRBV29-1; CDR3 DNA: TGCAGCGTTGGAGGGAATAATTCACCCCTCCACTTT; CDR3 protein: CSVGGNNSPLHF
D gene: TRBD1; J gene: TRBJ2-5; clone size: -; V gene: TRBV6-1; CDR3 DNA: TGTGCCAGCAGCTCGGGACAGGTCCAAGAGACCCAGTACTTC; CDR3 protein: CASSSGQVQETQYF
D gene: -; J gene: TRBJ1-4; clone size: -; V gene: TRBV20-1; CDR3 DNA: TGCAGTGCTCGACTTGATGAAAAACTGTTTTTT; CDR3 protein: CSARLDEKLFF
D gene: -; J gene: TRBJ2-1; clone size: -; V gene: TRBV7-2; CDR3 DNA: TGTGCCAGCAGCTTAGGCGGGGCTTCCTACAATGAGCAGTTCTTC; CDR3 protein: CASSLGGASYNEQFF
D gene: TRBD2; J gene: TRBJ2-1; clone size: -; V gene: TRBV11-1; CDR3 DNA: TGTGCCAGCAGCATCGACCTTAGCGGGTTAGGGAATGAGCAGTTCTTC; CDR3 protein: CASSIDLSGLGNEQFF
D gene: TRBD1; J gene: TRBJ1-3; clone size: -; V gene: TRBV7-9; CDR3 DNA: TGTGCCAGCAGCCTCGGGACAGGGGGTGGAAACACCATATATTTT; CDR3 protein: CASSLGTGGGNTIYF
D gene: TRBD1; J gene: TRBJ2-1; clone size: -; V gene: TRBV5-1; CDR3 DNA: TGCGCCAGCAGCCGAAAAATCACCGGGACAGGGGGAGTGGATGAGCAGTTCTTC; CDR3 protein: CASSRKITGTGGVDEQFF
D gene: -; J gene: TRBJ2-3; clone size: -; V gene: TRBV29-1; CDR3 DNA: TGCAGCGTTCCTGAGACAGGCACAGATACGCAGTATTTT; CDR3 protein: CSVPETGTDTQYF
D gene: TRBD2; J gene: TRBJ2-7; clone size: -; V gene: TRBV27; CDR3 DNA: TGTGCCAGCAGCCATAAAACTAGCGGGCTTAAGCCCTACGCGCAGTACTTC; CDR3 protein: CASSHKTSGLKPYAQYF
D gene: TRBD2; J gene: TRBJ2-1; clone size: -; V gene: TRBV7-9; CDR3 DNA: TGTGCCAGCAGCTTAGTCACTAGCGGGCAGCAGTTCTTC; CDR3 protein: CASSLVTSGQQFF
D gene: -; J gene: TRBJ2-7; clone size: -; V gene: TRBV19; CDR3 DNA: TGTGCCATCGTACTAGCTCCCGAGCAGTACTTC; CDR3 protein: CAIVLAPEQYF
D gene: TRBD2; J gene: TRBJ2-1; clone size: -; V gene: TRBV19; CDR3 DNA: TGTGCTACAAAAGGAGTAGCGGGGGCCGGGGAGCAGTTCTTC; CDR3 protein: CATKGVAGAGEQFF
D gene: -; J gene: TRBJ1-2; clone size: -; V gene: TRBV9; CDR3 DNA: TGTGCCAGCAGCAGGGACACCAACTATGGCTACACCTTC; CDR3 protein: CASSRDTNYGYTF
D gene: TRBD1; J gene: TRBJ2-2; clone size: -; V gene: TRBV25-1; CDR3 DNA: TGTGCCAGCAGGGGACAGGTAACCGGGGAGCTGTTTTTT; CDR3 protein: CASRGQVTGELFF
D gene: -; J gene: TRBJ2-7; clone size: -; V gene: TRBV18; CDR3 DNA: TGTGCCAGCTCACCACCGGTGGAAGGGAGGACGTACGAGCAGTACTTC; CDR3 protein: CASSPPVEGRTYEQYF
D gene: TRBD1; J gene: TRBJ1-2; clone size: -; V gene: TRBV5-1; CDR3 DNA: TGCGCCAGCAGCCCCGCGCCGGGACAGCGTTTGGGCTACACCTTC; CDR3 protein: CASSPAPGQRLGYTF
D gene: TRBD2; J gene: TRBJ2-3; clone size: -; V gene: TRBV7-2; CDR3 DNA: TGTGCCAGCAGCTTAGTAGCGGGGCTCACAGATACGCAGTATTTT; CDR3 protein: CASSLVAGLTDTQYF
D gene: -; J gene: TRBJ2-7; clone size: few; V gene: TRBV10-1; CDR3 DNA: TGCGCCAGCAGTGATGGCGCTAGCTCCTACGAGCAGTACTTC; CDR3 protein: CASSDGASSYEQYF
D gene: -; J gene: TRBJ2-5; clone size: few; V gene: TRBV19; CDR3 DNA: TGTGCCAGTAGTATCAATCAAGAGACCCAGTACTTC; CDR3 protein: CASSINQETQYF
D gene: -; J gene: TRBJ2-3; clone size: -; V gene: TRBV5-8; CDR3 DNA: TGTGCCAGCAGCCCGAGGGTTGGTTTAGATACGCAGTATTTT; CDR3 protein: CASSPRVGLDTQYF
D gene: -; J gene: TRBJ1-4; clone size: -; V gene: TRBV7-9; CDR3 DNA: TGTGCCAGCAGCCGGGCCGGGACACCGAATGAAAAACTGTTTTTT; CDR3 protein: CASSRAGTPNEKLFF
D gene: TRBD1; J gene: TRBJ1-1; clone size: once; V gene: TRBV30; CDR3 DNA: TGTGCCTGGAGTTCCACGAATCGGGGACAGGGGAGAGGCACTGAAGCTTTCTTT; CDR3 protein: CAWSSTNRGQGRGTEAFF
D gene: TRBD2; J gene: TRBJ2-1; clone size: once; V gene: TRBV10-1; CDR3 DNA: TGCGCCAGCAGTGATAGGCTAGCGGGAGAAAATGAGCAGTTCTTC; CDR3 protein: CASSDRLAGENEQFF
D gene: -; J gene: TRBJ1-4; clone size: -; V gene: TRBV7-9; CDR3 DNA: TGTGCCAGCAGCTCGACAGGAAATCAGGAAAAACTGTTTTTT; CDR3 protein: CASSSTGNQEKLFF
D gene: -; J gene: TRBJ1-5; clone size: -; V gene: TRBV21-1; CDR3 DNA: TGTGCCAGCAGCCAAAAAGCGGATCAGGCGATCTATCAGCCCCAGCATTTT; CDR3 protein: CASSQKADQAIYQPQHF
D gene: TRBD2; J gene: TRBJ2-2; clone size: once; V gene: TRBV10-3; CDR3 DNA: TGTGCCATCAGCAGACGACTAGCGGGAGGCGGCGGGGAGCTGTTTTTT; CDR3 protein: CAISRRLAGGGGELFF
D gene: -; J gene: TRBJ2-1; clone size: -; V gene: TRBV7-2; CDR3 DNA: TGTGCCAGCAGCTCCCCCAGAGACTTGATATCCTACAATGAGCAGTTCTTC; CDR3 protein: CASSSPRDLISYNEQFF